The TCR beta chain under discussion was sequenced for a study of response to subunit inactivated influenza vaccine. Findings and caveats of the study: Authors suggested that a seasonal influenza vaccination recruits few new T cells each time.

This clonotype occurred many times. What it binds is unknown. TCRdb independently ran MiXCR on the RT-PCR reads; one entry per CDR3 protein. The profile shows hundreds of thousands of distinct CDR3 sequences, less than 10% of them singletons. The sequence was obtained from a man aged 50-75 years who received an inactivated influenza vaccine. The sequencing used PBMCs from blood, collected around 25 months after vaccination.

The DNA for the CDR3 is TGTGCCATCAGTGCCCGGACAGAGAACACTGAAGCTTTCTTT. Translated: CAISARTENTEAFF. The genes are TRBV10-3 and TRBJ1-1, with D possibly being TRBD1 (6 bases). V was cut by 4 bases and J by 1 base, with 10 bases left in between. CDR3 length equals 14 residues. Germline V gene sequence: CDR1 ENHRY, CDR2 SYGVKD.